Listed below are T cell receptor beta chains from one sample, sequenced in a study of T-cell memory formation after mild COVID-19. TCRdb ran MiXCR on the 5' RACE reads and lists one entry per CDR3 protein. The data hold under 300,000 distinct CDR3 sequences, with roughly 9.4% observed a single time. The sequenced sample was PBMCs or a T cell subset sorted from them (not recorded which). All receptors derive from a man aged 18 to 29 who had mild COVID-19 (a few samples of this study predate the infection). Cell type and time point are not known. Each CDR3 is given with its conserved first and last residue. Fields, in order: D gene, V gene, J gene, clone size, CDR3 protein, CDR3 DNA. D genes are given only for firm matches. Clone size appears in some rows only: once, few, many, or a class for an expanded clone.

D gene: TRBD2
V gene: TRBV6-5
J gene: TRBJ2-7
clone size: few
CDR3 protein: CASSYSGVPYEQYF
CDR3 DNA: TGTGCCAGCAGTTACAGCGGGGTTCCCTACGAGCAGTACTTC

D gene: TRBD2
V gene: TRBV29-1
J gene: TRBJ2-5
clone size: NA
CDR3 protein: CSGGGEETQYF
CDR3 DNA: TGCAGCGGGGGGGGTGAGGAGACCCAGTACTTC

D gene: TRBD2
V gene: TRBV12-3/TRBV12-4
J gene: TRBJ2-6
clone size: few
CDR3 protein: CASSFSDGRTNVLTF
CDR3 DNA: TGTGCCAGCAGTTTCTCGGACGGGAGGACCAACGTCCTGACTTTC

D gene: NA
V gene: TRBV6-2/TRBV6-3
J gene: TRBJ2-2
clone size: NA
CDR3 protein: CASSYGDGELSF
CDR3 DNA: TGTGCCAGCAGTTACGGCGACGGGGAGCTGTCTTTT

D gene: TRBD1
V gene: TRBV29-1
J gene: TRBJ1-2
clone size: few
CDR3 protein: CSVGDSQFYGYTF
CDR3 DNA: TGCAGCGTTGGGGACAGTCAGTTCTATGGCTACACCTTC

D gene: NA
V gene: TRBV6-5
J gene: TRBJ2-3
clone size: few
CDR3 protein: CASRQNRDTDTQYF
CDR3 DNA: TGTGCCAGCAGGCAAAACAGGGATACAGATACGCAGTATTTT

D gene: NA
V gene: TRBV20-1
J gene: TRBJ2-7
clone size: NA
CDR3 protein: CSAREELTLWDEQYF
CDR3 DNA: TGCAGTGCTAGAGAGGAGCTAACGCTTTGGGACGAGCAGTACTTC

D gene: TRBD1
V gene: TRBV5-1
J gene: TRBJ2-2
clone size: few
CDR3 protein: CASRQGRDTGELFF
CDR3 DNA: TGCGCCAGTCGACAGGGTAGAGACACCGGGGAGCTGTTTTTT

D gene: TRBD1
V gene: TRBV19
J gene: TRBJ1-2
clone size: NA
CDR3 protein: CASSIRQGDYGYTF
CDR3 DNA: TGTGCCAGTAGTATTCGACAGGGCGACTATGGCTACACCTTC

D gene: NA
V gene: TRBV6-2/TRBV6-3
J gene: TRBJ1-2
clone size: few
CDR3 protein: CASSSRGAHGYTF
CDR3 DNA: TGTGCCAGCAGTTCTCGAGGCGCCCATGGATACACCTTC

D gene: NA
V gene: TRBV11-2
J gene: TRBJ2-2
clone size: few
CDR3 protein: CASRDSNTDTGELFF
CDR3 DNA: TGTGCCAGCAGGGACAGTAATACCGACACCGGGGAGCTGTTTTTT

D gene: TRBD1
V gene: TRBV28
J gene: TRBJ1-6
clone size: few
CDR3 protein: CASSPGTAHSPLHF
CDR3 DNA: TGTGCCAGCAGTCCCGGGACAGCTCATTCACCCCTCCACTTT

D gene: TRBD1
V gene: TRBV27
J gene: TRBJ2-4
clone size: NA
CDR3 protein: CASSLRDRANIQYF
CDR3 DNA: TGTGCCAGCAGCCTCCGGGACAGGGCAAACATTCAGTACTTC

D gene: NA
V gene: TRBV11-2
J gene: TRBJ1-3
clone size: few
CDR3 protein: CASSPQMQSGNTIYF
CDR3 DNA: TGTGCCAGCAGCCCCCAGATGCAGTCTGGAAACACCATATATTTT

D gene: TRBD1
V gene: TRBV5-1
J gene: TRBJ1-1
clone size: NA
CDR3 protein: CASSYSGTGLEAFF
CDR3 DNA: TGCGCCAGCAGCTATTCCGGGACAGGGCTCGAAGCTTTCTTT

D gene: NA
V gene: TRBV24-1
J gene: TRBJ1-1
clone size: NA
CDR3 protein: CATSDSQGQNTEAFF
CDR3 DNA: TGTGCCACCAGTGATTCACAGGGCCAGAACACTGAAGCTTTCTTT

D gene: NA
V gene: TRBV5-6
J gene: TRBJ1-4
clone size: few
CDR3 protein: CASSRGSNEKLFF
CDR3 DNA: TGTGCCAGCAGTAGGGGTTCTAATGAAAAACTGTTTTTT

D gene: NA
V gene: TRBV7-6
J gene: TRBJ2-7
clone size: NA
CDR3 protein: CASSLAHQGGEQYF
CDR3 DNA: TGTGCCAGCAGCTTAGCGCATCAGGGCGGCGAGCAGTACTTC

D gene: NA
V gene: TRBV29-1
J gene: TRBJ2-7
clone size: few
CDR3 protein: CSVESWPSYEQYF
CDR3 DNA: TGCAGCGTTGAAAGTTGGCCCTCCTACGAGCAGTACTTC

D gene: TRBD1
V gene: TRBV4-1
J gene: TRBJ1-5
clone size: NA
CDR3 protein: CASSQDTGGRPQHF
CDR3 DNA: TGCGCCAGCAGCCAGGACACAGGGGGTCGGCCCCAGCATTTT

D gene: TRBD2
V gene: TRBV7-9
J gene: TRBJ2-5
clone size: many
CDR3 protein: CASSFGTSGGEETQYF
CDR3 DNA: TGTGCCAGCAGCTTCGGAACTAGCGGGGGAGAAGAGACCCAGTACTTC

D gene: NA
V gene: TRBV12-3/TRBV12-4
J gene: TRBJ2-7
clone size: NA
CDR3 protein: CASSFMQPYEQYF
CDR3 DNA: TGTGCCAGCAGTTTTATGCAGCCCTACGAGCAGTACTTC

D gene: TRBD1
V gene: TRBV20-1
J gene: TRBJ1-5
clone size: many
CDR3 protein: CSARDRRQGYSTYLHQPQHF
CDR3 DNA: TGCAGTGCTAGAGATCGCCGACAGGGGTATTCAACCTATCTTCATCAGCCCCAGCATTTT

D gene: TRBD2
V gene: TRBV28
J gene: TRBJ2-3
clone size: NA
CDR3 protein: CASKWGGTDTQYF
CDR3 DNA: TGTGCCAGCAAGTGGGGGGGGACAGATACGCAGTATTTT

D gene: NA
V gene: TRBV27
J gene: TRBJ2-1
clone size: few
CDR3 protein: CASSFGGVF
CDR3 DNA: TGTGCCAGCAGTTTCGGGGGCGTCTTC

D gene: TRBD1
V gene: TRBV6-2/TRBV6-3
J gene: TRBJ2-7
clone size: few
CDR3 protein: CASSYSVLSAGTGTLYEQYF
CDR3 DNA: TGTGCCAGCAGTTACTCTGTTTTATCTGCCGGGACAGGGACCCTCTACGAGCAGTACTTC

D gene: TRBD1
V gene: TRBV10-3
J gene: TRBJ1-6
clone size: NA
CDR3 protein: CAIRPTGDSSPLHF
CDR3 DNA: TGTGCCATCAGACCCACAGGGGATAGTTCACCCCTCCACTTT

D gene: NA
V gene: TRBV23-1
J gene: TRBJ2-5
clone size: NA
CDR3 protein: CASLQGGQGKQETQYF
CDR3 DNA: TGCGCCAGCCTCCAAGGGGGGCAGGGGAAACAAGAGACCCAGTACTTC

D gene: NA
V gene: TRBV9
J gene: TRBJ2-2
clone size: many
CDR3 protein: CASSTGTNTGELFF
CDR3 DNA: TGTGCCAGCAGTACCGGGACAAACACCGGGGAGCTGTTTTTT

D gene: NA
V gene: TRBV28
J gene: TRBJ1-1
clone size: few
CDR3 protein: CASSLREGNTEAFF
CDR3 DNA: TGTGCCAGCAGTTTGAGGGAGGGGAACACTGAAGCTTTCTTT

D gene: NA
V gene: TRBV20-1
J gene: TRBJ1-2
clone size: NA
CDR3 protein: CSAILGINYGYTF
CDR3 DNA: TGCAGTGCTATATTAGGGATCAACTATGGCTACACCTTC

D gene: TRBD2
V gene: TRBV7-8
J gene: TRBJ2-5
clone size: many
CDR3 protein: CASSYRGRAVDQYF
CDR3 DNA: TGTGCCAGCAGCTACCGGGGGAGGGCGGTGGACCAGTACTTC